The 32 T cell receptor beta chains reported below all come from one sample, sequenced in a study of T-cell reconstitution after alpha-beta-depleted transplantation in children. Preparation of the TCRbeta library was carried out with unique molecular identifiers. One entry per CDR3 protein results from TCRdb running MiXCR on the PCR reads. The sample carries 250,000 to 300,000 distinct CDR3 sequences, 9.9% recorded once. The sequenced sample was PBMCs from the stem cell graft donor, obtained from the stem cell graft. Receptors originate from a human donor who donated a stem cell graft to a child with SCID.

At least ten counts were recorded for this clonotype. The chain is built from TRBV12-3 or TRBV12-4 and TRBJ2-1; TRBD2 aligns across 8 bases. V trimming: 2 bases; J trimming: 8 bases; junction bases outside the gene matches: 5. CDR3 length: 14 residues. The chain's CDR3 is CASSLLSGGYEQFF. In DNA, the CDR3 is TGTGCCAGCAGTTTACTAAGCGGGGGATATGAGCAGTTCTTC.

This clonotype was counted a few times. The chain combines TRBV12-3 or TRBV12-4 with TRBJ1-2; D unclear. Trimming pared 6 bases from V and 1 base from J, leaving 9 bases between. The CDR3 consists of 13 residues. CDR3 nucleotides: TGTGCCAGCAGCCGGGAGTATAACTATGGCTACACCTTC. Its protein is CASSREYNYGYTF.

This clonotype came up a few times. The chain has TRBV11-2 and TRBJ2-1, with 8 bases identical to TRBD2. Germline values: CDR1 SGHAT, CDR2 FQNNGV. This CDR3 is built from 13 residues. J gave up 7 bases and V 5 bases, and 4 bases lay outside the gene matches. CDR3 region: CASSAGLDNEQFF. DNA of the CDR3: TGTGCCAGCAGCGCGGGACTAGATAATGAGCAGTTCTTC.

This clonotype was recorded a few times. The J gene is TRBJ1-1, the V gene TRBV12-3 or TRBV12-4; D might be TRBD1 (5 bases). Deletions cut 1 base from V and 1 base from J, with 10 bases between. The CDR3 runs to 15 residues. CDR3 residues: CASSLGGGRNTEAFF. In DNA form, the CDR3 reads TGTGCCAGCAGTTTAGGCGGGGGGAGGAACACTGAAGCTTTCTTT.

In its sample, this clonotype was seen a few times. DNA of the CDR3: TGTGCCAGCAGCACCTTACAGGGTTGGGGCTACACCTTC. Translated: CASSTLQGWGYTF. The chain combines TRBV5-8 with TRBJ1-2; tentative D call: TRBD1 (6 bases). The CDR3 has 13 residues. V was cut by 4 bases and J by 8 bases, with 15 bases left in between. Germline V gene lookup returns CDR1 SGHTS and CDR2 YDEGEE.

This clonotype was seen a few times. The J gene is TRBJ2-1, the V gene TRBV27; TRBD2 is a possible D gene (6 bases). V dropped 2 bases and J dropped 1 base, with 12 bases sitting between them. This CDR3 is built from 16 residues. CDR1 MNHEY and CDR2 SMNVEV come from the germline V gene (reference sequence). The CDR3 sequence: CASSLRDFGSYNEQFF. CDR3 sequence (DNA): TGTGCCAGCAGTTTAAGGGACTTCGGATCCTACAATGAGCAGTTCTTC.

This clonotype was detected ten times or more. The V and J genes are TRBV24-1 and TRBJ2-3; TRBD1 aligns across 11 bases. Trimming cost V 2 bases and J 8 bases; bases outside gene matches: 5. This CDR3 is built from 15 residues. The germline V gene has CDR1 KGHDR and CDR2 SFDVKD. CDR3 DNA: TGTGCCACCAGTGATTCGGGACAGGGGGAGCCTACGCAGTATTTT. Protein: CATSDSGQGEPTQYF.

For this clonotype: Relative to the germline gene, one junction end is altered; a read error may explain this. The V and J genes are TRBV4-2 and TRBJ2-4; D is perhaps TRBD2 (5 bases). This CDR3 contains 14 residues. Germline CDR1 and CDR2: LGHNA and YNFKEQ. The chain's CDR3 is CASSQEVGNPLSRF. DNA for the CDR3: TGTGCCAGCAGCCAAGAAGTCGGGAACCCGCTATCGCGTTTC.

This clonotype was recorded a few times. The V gene is TRBV7-8, the J gene TRBJ1-1; 8 positions agree with TRBD1. V was pared by 6 bases and J by 4 bases, with 7 bases of the junction left unmatched. CDR1 SGHVS and CDR2 FQNEAQ come from the germline V gene. This CDR3 has 14 amino acids. CDR3 in amino acids: CASRRDRGFTEAFF. The CDR3 nucleotides read TGTGCCAGCAGGAGAGACAGGGGATTCACTGAAGCTTTCTTT.

The rearrangement uses TRBV7-6 and TRBJ1-5; 8 nucleotides match TRBD1. V gave up 3 bases and J gave up 1 base; unmatched junction bases: 17. The CDR3 contains 20 residues. CDR1 and CDR2 (germline): SGHVS, FNYEAQ. The CDR3 here is CASSFDGTGPDGRSNQPQHF. The CDR3, as DNA: TGTGCCAGCAGCTTCGATGGGACAGGACCCGACGGACGGAGCAATCAGCCCCAGCATTTT.

This clonotype appeared many times. The gene calls are TRBV3-1 and TRBJ2-1, with D possibly matching TRBD2 (5 bases). This CDR3 has 16 residues. The germline CDR1 and CDR2 sequences are LGHDT and YNNKEL (reference sequence). The ends were cut back, 0 bases at V and 0 bases at J, with 9 bases in the middle. Here the CDR3 reads CASSQEGSSSYNEQFF. CDR3 DNA: TGTGCCAGCAGCCAAGAAGGGAGTAGCTCCTACAATGAGCAGTTCTTC.

Ten or more counts support this clonotype. The chain combines TRBV3-1 with TRBJ2-3; D is unclear. In germline, CDR1 is LGHDT, CDR2 YNNKEL (reference sequence). Trimming removed 3 bases from V and 7 bases from J, with 8 bases in between. This CDR3 is built from 12 residues. Here the CDR3 DNA reads TGTGCCAGCAGCCATGAGGAAAATACGCAGTATTTT. It encodes CASSHEENTQYF.

The rearrangement joins TRBV9 to TRBJ1-3; D is possibly TRBD1 (6 bases). The V gene's germline CDR1 is SGDLS and CDR2 YYNGEE. CDR3 length: 17 residues. The V end lost 0 bases, the J end lost 0 bases, and 13 bases lay between the germline ends. CDR3 bases: TGTGCCAGCAGCGTAGGTGGGACATGGATCTCTGGAAACACCATATATTTT. This gives the protein CASSVGGTWISGNTIYF.

This clonotype was recorded many times. V gene TRBV7-9 combines with J gene TRBJ1-1; possible D gene TRBD1, 5 bases. The CDR3 runs to 14 residues. The V end was cut by 1 base, the J end by 4 bases, with 10 bases between. Germline CDR1 SEHNR, CDR2 FQNEAQ (reference sequence). CDR3 DNA sequence: TGTGCCAGCAGCTTAGGGGGCTTGGGCACTGAAGCTTTCTTT. It translates to CASSLGGLGTEAFF.

This clonotype was seen repeatedly, ten times or more. The chain couples TRBV9 to TRBJ2-7, with 7 bases identical to TRBD2. CDR1 SGDLS and CDR2 YYNGEE come from the germline V gene. CDR3 size: 15 residues. Germline trimming cut 4 bases from V and 2 bases from J; bases unmatched to any gene: 9. CDR3 in DNA: TGTGCCAGCAGCCCCCGGGCGGGGGTCCCCTACGAGCAGTACTTC. Translated, it gives CASSPRAGVPYEQYF.

The V and J genes are TRBV25-1 and TRBJ1-6, with D possibly TRBD1 on 6 matching bases. Germline V gives CDR1 MGHDK, CDR2 SYGVNS. The CDR3 contains 12 residues. Trimming took off 2 bases at V and 16 bases at J, with 12 bases between the two ends. CDR3 loop: CASSEIKGQLHF. The CDR3 bases are TGTGCCAGCAGTGAAATCAAGGGACAACTCCACTTT.

This clonotype has just a few counts. The J gene is TRBJ2-1, the V gene TRBV12-3 or TRBV12-4; the D call may be TRBD1 or TRBD2 (5 bases each). This CDR3 has 15 residues. The V end lost 3 bases, the J end lost 7 bases, and 16 bases lay between the germline ends. In nucleotides, the CDR3 is TGTGCCAGCAGTTTCCAGGGACCTCCTTTGAATGAGCAGTTCTTC. It specifies CASSFQGPPLNEQFF.

A remark on this clonotype: Compared with germline, one end of the junction differs, possibly owing to a read error. The chain combines TRBV5-1 with TRBJ2-5; 11 positions match TRBD2. In germline, CDR1 is SGHRS, CDR2 YFSETQ. The CDR3 has 15 residues. The CDR3 DNA reads TGCGCCAGCAGCTACGGGACTAGCGGCGGAGAGACCAAGTACTTC. Protein: CASSYGTSGGETKYF.

The chain combines TRBV6-1 with TRBJ2-2; D ambiguous. The CDR3 loop spans 15 amino acids. CDR1 is MNHNS, CDR2 SASEGT, per germline. Trimming removed 6 bases at V and 0 bases at J, with 11 bases between. The CDR3 loop reads CASSLPATNTGELFF. The CDR3 DNA is TGTGCCAGCAGCCTTCCCGCTACGAACACCGGGGAGCTGTTTTTT.

This chain's CDR3 is CAISQGTYGYTF. The CDR3 bases are TGTGCCATCAGCCAGGGGACCTATGGCTACACCTTC. The genes are TRBV10-3 and TRBJ1-2; D is possibly TRBD1 (6 bases). Trimming cost V 6 bases and J 4 bases, with 9 bases left between them. The CDR3 contains 12 residues. Germline loops: CDR1 ENHRY, CDR2 SYGVKD.

This chain uses TRBV7-9 with TRBJ2-5, with no clear D. The CDR3 runs to 14 residues. The germline CDR1 and CDR2 sequences are SEHNR and FQNEAQ (reference sequence). The germline V and J ends were trimmed by 5 bases and 2 bases, with 12 bases remaining between them. CDR3 nucleotides: TGTGCCAGCAGCCAAGCCGGGTTACAAGAGACCCAGTACTTC. The encoded protein is CASSQAGLQETQYF.

The chain joins TRBV19 to TRBJ1-1, with D uncertain. CDR3 size: 17 residues. Germline V gene lookup returns CDR1 LNHDA and CDR2 SQIVND (reference sequence). Trimming took 0 bases from V and 1 from J, leaving 15 bases between them. The CDR3 DNA reads as TGTGCCAGTAGTATAGATCTATCGGGCCTCGGGAACACTGAAGCTTTCTTT. It yields the protein CASSIDLSGLGNTEAFF. Supplemented by reference TRBV19 and TRBJ1-1, the full variable domain reads DGGITQSPKYLFRKEGQNVTLSCEQNLNHDAMYWYRQDPGQGLRLIYYSQIVNDFQKGDIAEGYSVSREKKESFPLTVTSAQKNPTAFYLCASSIDLSGLGNTEAFFGQGTRLTVV.

The chain uses TRBV29-1 and TRBJ2-3; TRBD1 is a possible D gene (6 bases). The V end was cut by 6 bases, the J end by 4 bases, with 26 bases between. CDR3 length: 17 amino acids. Germline-derived CDR1 and CDR2 are SQVTM and ANQGSEA. The DNA of the CDR3 is TGCAGCGTGGGGGCCGCGGTGGGGAAGCCAAGCGCAGATACGCAGTATTTT. It codes for CSVGAAVGKPSADTQYF.

The table lists this clonotype with many counts. The rearrangement uses TRBV12-3 or TRBV12-4 and TRBJ2-5, with no clear D. V was shortened by 6 bases and J by 4 bases, with 12 bases between the two germline ends. The length of the CDR3 is 13 residues. In DNA, the CDR3 is TGTGCCAGCAGAACTGCAGGCCTAGAGACCCAGTACTTC. It yields the protein CASRTAGLETQYF.

This chain connects TRBV20-1 to TRBJ2-1; 10 bases match TRBD2. The CDR3 runs to 16 residues. Germline V gene data show CDR1 as DFQATT and CDR2 as SNEGSKA (reference sequence). With V trimmed by 3 bases and J by 5 bases, 10 bases remained unmatched. Written as DNA, the CDR3 is TGCAGTGCTAGTCTTTTTAGCGGGGGGCGGGACAATGAGCAGTTCTTC. Its translation is CSASLFSGGRDNEQFF.

This clonotype was detected only a few times. The V and J genes are TRBV20-1 and TRBJ2-1; no firm D call. The CDR3 has 12 residues. Germline-derived CDR1 and CDR2 are DFQATT and SNEGSKA (reference sequence). V lost 5 bases, J lost 10 bases, and 15 bases lay in between. CDR3 sequence: CSARFDLEEQFF. The CDR3 DNA reads as TGCAGTGCTCGATTCGACCTTGAAGAGCAGTTCTTC.

This clonotype was counted a few times. The V call is TRBV12-3 or TRBV12-4, the J call TRBJ2-7; D could derive from TRBD1 or TRBD2 (5 bases each). Trimming stripped 2 bases from V and 7 bases from J, with 15 bases between. This CDR3 spans 14 amino acids. CDR3 protein: CASSLSSGRNEQYF. In DNA, the CDR3 is TGTGCCAGCAGTTTATCTTCGGGGCGCAATGAGCAGTACTTC.

This clonotype was seen at least ten times. This rearrangement joins TRBV7-8 to TRBJ2-7, with TRBD1 as a possible D gene (6 bases). V lost 5 bases and J lost 3, with 14 bases in between. The CDR3 sequence is 14 residues long. From germline, CDR1 is SGHVS and CDR2 FQNEAQ. The CDR3 DNA sequence: TGTGCCAGCAGCCCCGAGGACAGAAGCTACGAGCAGTACTTC. Its translation: CASSPEDRSYEQYF.

The V gene is TRBV19, the J gene TRBJ2-7; unclear D gene. The germline gives CDR1 LNHDA, CDR2 SQIVND (reference sequence). V lost 10 bases and J 1 base, leaving 17 bases between the germline ends. The CDR3 length is 14 residues. The CDR3 sequence: CATSQSPGSYEQYF. DNA for the CDR3: TGTGCCACCAGCCAATCTCCGGGTTCCTACGAGCAGTACTTC. The variable domain in full, completed from reference TRBV19 and TRBJ2-7, reads DGGITQSPKYLFRKEGQNVTLSCEQNLNHDAMYWYRQDPGQGLRLIYYSQIVNDFQKGDIAEGYSVSREKKESFPLTVTSAQKNPTAFYLCATSQSPGSYEQYFGPGTRLTVT.

This clonotype was seen more than once but under ten times. The V call is TRBV15, the J call TRBJ2-3, with a possible D match to TRBD1 (6 bases). The germline CDR1 and CDR2 sequences are LNHNV and YYDKDF (reference sequence). There are 17 residues in the CDR3. Trimming pared 4 bases from V and 10 bases from J, leaving 27 bases between. CDR3 region: CATSTPRGIFPPGSQYF. The CDR3 DNA is TGTGCCACCAGCACTCCTAGGGGGATTTTCCCCCCCGGTTCGCAGTATTTT.

This sequence joins TRBV12-3 or TRBV12-4 and TRBJ2-4, with D uncertain. CDR3 size: 15 residues. Deletions cut 4 bases from V and 0 bases from J, with 10 bases between. The CDR3 nucleotides read TGTGCCAGCAGTTCGCAAGAGATAGCCAAAAACATTCAGTACTTC. It translates to CASSSQEIAKNIQYF.

The chain is built from TRBV29-1 and TRBJ1-2; the D is unclear. Trimming removed 5 bases from V and 6 bases from J, with 16 bases in between. The germline V gene has CDR1 SQVTM and CDR2 ANQGSEA. The CDR3 runs to 13 residues. CDR3 protein: CSVKLQTGNGYTF. Written as DNA, the CDR3 is TGCAGCGTTAAACTACAAACGGGCAATGGCTACACCTTC. Drawing the rest from reference TRBV29-1 and TRBJ1-2, the complete variable domain is SAVISQKPSRDICQRGTSLTIQCQVDSQVTMMFWYRQQPGQSLTLIATANQGSEATYESGFVIDKFPISRPNLTFSTLTVSNMSPEDSSIYLCSVKLQTGNGYTFGSGTRLTVV.